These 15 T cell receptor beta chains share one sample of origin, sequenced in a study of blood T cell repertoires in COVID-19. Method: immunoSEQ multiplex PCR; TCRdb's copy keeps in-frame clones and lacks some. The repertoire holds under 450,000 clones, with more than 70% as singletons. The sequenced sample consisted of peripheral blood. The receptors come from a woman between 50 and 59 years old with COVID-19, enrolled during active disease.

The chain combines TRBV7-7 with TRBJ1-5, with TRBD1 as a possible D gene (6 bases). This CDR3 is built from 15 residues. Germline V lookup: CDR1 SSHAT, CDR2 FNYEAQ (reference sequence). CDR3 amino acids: CVPAWGLVGNQPQHF. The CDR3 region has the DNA TGTGTCCCGGCTTGGGGGCTCGTTGGCAATCAGCCCCAGCATTTT.

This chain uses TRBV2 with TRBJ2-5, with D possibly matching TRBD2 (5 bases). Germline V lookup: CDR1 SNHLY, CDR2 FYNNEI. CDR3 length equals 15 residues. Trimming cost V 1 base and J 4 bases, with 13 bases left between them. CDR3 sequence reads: CASSEDVGVGETQYF. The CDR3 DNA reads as TGTGCCAGCAGTGAAGACGTCGGGGTTGGAGAGACCCAGTACTTC.

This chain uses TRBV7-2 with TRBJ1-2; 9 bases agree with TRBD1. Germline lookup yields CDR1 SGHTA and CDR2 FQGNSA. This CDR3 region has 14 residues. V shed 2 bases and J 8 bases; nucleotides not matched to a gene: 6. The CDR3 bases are TGTGCCAGCAGCTTAATGGGACAGGGACAGGGCTACACCTTC. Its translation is CASSLMGQGQGYTF.

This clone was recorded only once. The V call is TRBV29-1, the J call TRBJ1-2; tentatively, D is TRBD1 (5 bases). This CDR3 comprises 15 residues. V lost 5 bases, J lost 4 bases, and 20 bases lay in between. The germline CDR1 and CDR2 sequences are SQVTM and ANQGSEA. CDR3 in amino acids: CSVRDLDSHPYGYTF. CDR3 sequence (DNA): TGCAGCGTTCGAGACTTAGACAGCCACCCCTATGGCTACACCTTC.

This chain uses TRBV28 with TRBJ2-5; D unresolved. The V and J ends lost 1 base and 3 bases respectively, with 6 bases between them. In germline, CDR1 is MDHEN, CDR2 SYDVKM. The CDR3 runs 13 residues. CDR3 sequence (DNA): TGTGCCAGCAGTTTATCACCGGAAGAGACCCAGTACTTC. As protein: CASSLSPEETQYF.

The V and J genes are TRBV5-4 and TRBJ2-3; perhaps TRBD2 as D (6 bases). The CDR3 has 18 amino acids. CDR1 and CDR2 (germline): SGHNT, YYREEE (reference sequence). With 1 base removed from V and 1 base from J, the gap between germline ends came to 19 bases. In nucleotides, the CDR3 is TGTGCCAGCAGCTTGACGTTTTGGGGGGACGGGGGCACAGATACGCAGTATTTT. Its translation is CASSLTFWGDGGTDTQYF.

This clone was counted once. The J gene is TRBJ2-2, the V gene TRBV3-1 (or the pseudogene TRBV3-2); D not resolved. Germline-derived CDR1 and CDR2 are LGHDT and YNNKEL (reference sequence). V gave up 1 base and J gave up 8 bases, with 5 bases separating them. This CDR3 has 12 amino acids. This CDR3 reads CASSQGQGELFF. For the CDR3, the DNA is TGTGCCAGCAGCCAAGGTCAGGGGGAGCTGTTTTTT.

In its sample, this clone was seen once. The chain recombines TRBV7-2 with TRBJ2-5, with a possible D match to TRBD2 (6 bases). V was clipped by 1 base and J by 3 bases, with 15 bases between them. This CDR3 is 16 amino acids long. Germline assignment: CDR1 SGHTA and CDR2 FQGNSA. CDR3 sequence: CASSLVGRTGEETQYF. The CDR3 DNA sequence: TGTGCCAGCAGCTTAGTGGGGAGGACTGGGGAAGAGACCCAGTACTTC.

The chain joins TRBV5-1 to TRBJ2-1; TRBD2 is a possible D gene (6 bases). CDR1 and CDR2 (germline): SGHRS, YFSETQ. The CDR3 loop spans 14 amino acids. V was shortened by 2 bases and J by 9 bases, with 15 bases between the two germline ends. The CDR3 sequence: CASSLVLGEAEQFF. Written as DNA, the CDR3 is TGCGCCAGCAGCTTAGTATTAGGGGAGGCTGAGCAGTTCTTC.

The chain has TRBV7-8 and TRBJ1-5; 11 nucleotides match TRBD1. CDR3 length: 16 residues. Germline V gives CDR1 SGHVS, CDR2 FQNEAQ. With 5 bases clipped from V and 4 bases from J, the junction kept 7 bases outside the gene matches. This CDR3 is CASSTAGTGGNQPQHF. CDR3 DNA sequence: TGTGCCAGCAGCACCGCCGGGACAGGGGGAAATCAGCCCCAGCATTTT.

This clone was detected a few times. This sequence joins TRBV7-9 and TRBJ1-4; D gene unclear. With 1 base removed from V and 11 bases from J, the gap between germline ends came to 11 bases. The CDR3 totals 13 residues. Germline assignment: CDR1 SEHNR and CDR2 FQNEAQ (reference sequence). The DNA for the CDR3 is TGTGCCAGCAGCTTAGGCGGTTTGGAGAAACTGTTTTTT. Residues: CASSLGGLEKLFF.

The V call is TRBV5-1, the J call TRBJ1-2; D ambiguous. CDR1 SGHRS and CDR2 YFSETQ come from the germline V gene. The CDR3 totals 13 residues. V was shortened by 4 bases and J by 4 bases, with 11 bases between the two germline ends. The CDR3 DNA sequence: TGCGCCAGCAGCCGAGACGGGAGCTATGGCTACACCTTC. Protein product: CASSRDGSYGYTF.

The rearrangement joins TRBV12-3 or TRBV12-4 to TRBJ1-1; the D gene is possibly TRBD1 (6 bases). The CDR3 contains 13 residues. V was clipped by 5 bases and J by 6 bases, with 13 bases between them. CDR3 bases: TGTGCCAGCAGTCCGTCGGGGGGCCCTGAAGCTTTCTTT. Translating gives CASSPSGGPEAFF.

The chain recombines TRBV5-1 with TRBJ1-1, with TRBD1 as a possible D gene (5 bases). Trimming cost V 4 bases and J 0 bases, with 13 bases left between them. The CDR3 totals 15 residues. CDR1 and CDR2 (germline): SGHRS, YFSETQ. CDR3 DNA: TGCGCCAGCAGCCCGACGGCAGGGATGAACACTGAAGCTTTCTTT. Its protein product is CASSPTAGMNTEAFF.

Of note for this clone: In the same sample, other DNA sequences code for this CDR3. The CDR3 region is CASSLGTSGYEQYF. The CDR3 region has the DNA TGTGCCAGCAGCTTGGGGACTAGCGGGTACGAGCAGTACTTC. The chain has TRBV5-4 and TRBJ2-7; 11 bases align to TRBD2. This CDR3 has 14 amino acids. The V and J ends lost 0 bases and 4 bases, in that order; junction bases with no gene match: 0. Germline V gene data show CDR1 as SGHNT and CDR2 as YYREEE (reference sequence).